This T cell receptor beta chain stems from a study of response to subunit inactivated influenza vaccine. Each CDR3 protein gets one entry after TCRdb re-called the RT-PCR reads with MiXCR. Of around 300,000 distinct CDR3 sequences listed, approximately 21% were seen once; the top ten hold around a tenth. V gave up 0 bases and J gave up 4 bases; unmatched junction bases: 4. The CDR3 runs to 15 residues. Germline V gives CDR1 SGHRS, CDR2 YFSETQ. J is TRBJ1-5 and V is TRBV5-1; 7 bases agree with TRBD1. Sequenced material: PBMCs from blood, taken less than 22 months after vaccination. The sequence was collected from a man aged 50-75 years who received an inactivated influenza vaccine. CDR3 protein: CASSLDGTDNQPQHF. CDR3 nucleotide sequence: TGCGCCAGCAGCTTGGATGGGACAGATAATCAGCCCCAGCATTTT. Full variable domain (rest looked up from reference TRBV5-1 and TRBJ1-5): KAGVTQTPRYLIKTRGQQVTLSCSPISGHRSVSWYQQTPGQGLQFLFEYFSETQRNKGNFPGRFSGRQFSNSRSEMNVSTLELGDSALYLCASSLDGTDNQPQHFGDGTRLSIL.